A selection of T cell receptor beta chains follows, all from one sample in a study of blood T cell repertoires in COVID-19. Method: immunoSEQ multiplex PCR; TCRdb's copy keeps in-frame clones and lacks some. The top ten hold 20% to 25% of the sample, which has under 120,000 clones, less than 85% seen once. The sequenced sample was peripheral blood. The receptors here all came from a man between 65 and 85 years old with active or convalescent COVID-19. CDR3s leave out the opening cysteine and the closing phenylalanine or tryptophan. D genes are given only for firm matches.

J,D,V,CDR3
TRBJ2-3,TRBD1,TRBV5-1,ASSQQGSYTDTQY
TRBJ1-2,.,TRBV21-1,ASSKKPGNNYGYT
TRBJ2-7,.,TRBV7-8,ASTPTQGYEQY
TRBJ1-1,.,TRBV5-5,ASSQAGNTEAF
TRBJ2-7,.,TRBV20-1,SALGGYEQY
TRBJ1-5,TRBD1,TRBV18,ASSPTGRGRGQPQH
TRBJ1-1,.,TRBV28,ASSPGRGNTEAF
TRBJ2-7,TRBD2,TRBV7-9,ASSLAGGNEQY
TRBJ2-2,.,TRBV2,ASSAFGQSNTGELF
TRBJ2-7,.,TRBV7-8,ASSLRQYEQY
TRBJ1-5,TRBD1,TRBV5-8,ASSRGQGSINQPQH
TRBJ2-4,TRBD1,TRBV3-1/TRBV3-2,ASSQEGQVNIQY
TRBJ2-7,TRBD2,TRBV11-2,ASSLDPAREVSYEQY
TRBJ1-2,.,TRBV25-1,ASSEYRNYGYT
TRBJ1-3,.,TRBV30,AWRRVQNTIY
TRBJ1-2,TRBD1,TRBV19,ASTTRQGGNYGYT
TRBJ1-4,TRBD1,TRBV5-1,ASSLGTGKEKLF
TRBJ2-7,TRBD1,TRBV5-1,ASSLGDRGLQY
TRBJ1-5,.,TRBV18,ASSPLRTSNQPQH
TRBJ2-7,TRBD2,TRBV5-4,ASSSRDYQYEQY
TRBJ2-5,.,TRBV28,ASSLGGEETQY
TRBJ2-7,.,TRBV11-1,ASSLVFGDRYEQY
TRBJ1-1,TRBD1,TRBV5-1,ASSLDAGQGGTEAF
TRBJ2-1,TRBD1,TRBV2,ASKVGQGAYEQF
TRBJ2-7,.,TRBV28,ASLSGTGNYEQY
TRBJ1-2,TRBD1,TRBV19,ASSFDRGGYGYT
TRBJ1-5,.,TRBV6-4,ASQDTSNQPQH
TRBJ1-1,TRBD1,TRBV2,ASSVEGANTEAF
TRBJ1-1,.,TRBV27,ASSLKTTTEAF
TRBJ2-7,TRBD1,TRBV13,ASSPWDRGNEQY
TRBJ2-7,TRBD1,TRBV4-2,ASSQWDSSYEQY
TRBJ2-3,.,TRBV7-9,ASSPRGDTQY
TRBJ2-7,.,TRBV5-5,ASLRDFLSYEQY
TRBJ1-2,TRBD1,TRBV5-1,ASNPGDREYGYT
TRBJ1-2,TRBD1,TRBV5-1,ASSSFSTGEYGYT
TRBJ1-3,.,TRBV11-2,ASSLGGPRNTIY
TRBJ1-2,.,TRBV3-1/TRBV3-2,ASSLGQGLGYT
TRBJ1-2,TRBD1,TRBV6-5,ASRAGTGSFYGYT
TRBJ1-2,.,TRBV3-1/TRBV3-2,ASSQVGASIYGYT
TRBJ1-1,TRBD1,TRBV5-1,ASSRDRVGEAF
TRBJ2-2,.,TRBV2,ASRQLTGELF
TRBJ1-6,TRBD1,TRBV5-1,ASRGGQDNSPLH
TRBJ1-5,TRBD1,TRBV6-5,ASRPTGASNQPQH
TRBJ2-7,TRBD1,TRBV6-5,ATSSADRGMYEQY
TRBJ2-7,TRBD1,TRBV6-1,ASSEMGRGLYEQY
TRBJ1-5,TRBD1,TRBV28,ASTGGPGNQPQH
TRBJ2-5,.,TRBV21-1,ASQTAGQETQY
TRBJ1-1,TRBD1,TRBV5-1,ASSKGQGAWTEAF